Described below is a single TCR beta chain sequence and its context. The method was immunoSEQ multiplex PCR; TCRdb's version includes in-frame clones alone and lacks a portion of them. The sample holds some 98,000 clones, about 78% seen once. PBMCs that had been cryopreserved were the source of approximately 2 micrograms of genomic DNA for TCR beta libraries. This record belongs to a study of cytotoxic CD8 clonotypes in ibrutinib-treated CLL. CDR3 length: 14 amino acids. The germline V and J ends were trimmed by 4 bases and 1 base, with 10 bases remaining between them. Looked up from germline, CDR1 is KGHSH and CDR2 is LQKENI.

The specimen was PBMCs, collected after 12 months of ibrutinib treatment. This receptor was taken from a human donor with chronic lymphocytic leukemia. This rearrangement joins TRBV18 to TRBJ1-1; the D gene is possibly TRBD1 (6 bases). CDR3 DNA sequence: TGTGCCAGCTCACAAACAGGGAAGAACACTGAAGCTTTCTTT. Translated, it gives CASSQTGKNTEAFF. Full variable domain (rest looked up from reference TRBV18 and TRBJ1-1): NAGVMQNPRHLVRRRGQEARLRCSPMKGHSHVYWYRQLPEEGLKFMVYLQKENIIDESGMPKERFSAEFPKEGPSILRIQQVVRGDSAAYFCASSQTGKNTEAFFGQGTRLTVV.